What follows describes a single TCR beta chain. This sample was taken from a study of technical replicates of blood from a few donors. The table came from immunoSEQ multiplex PCR; TCRdb's copy has only in-frame clones and leaves some out. The top ten hold roughly 0.4% of the sample, which has 80,000 or so clones, approximately 94% seen once. CDR1 and CDR2 (germline): SGHTA, FQGNSA. The CDR3 length is 15 residues. V was pared by 5 bases and J by 0 bases, with 13 bases between. The clonotype comes from a human donor in good health. The J gene is TRBJ1-2, the V gene TRBV7-2; no reliable D call. Sequenced input: T cells isolated from PBMCs. The CDR3 reads CASSPTVLPNYGYTF. CDR3 bases: TGTGCCAGCAGCCCAACGGTCTTACCTAACTATGGCTACACCTTC.